A single sample is the source of the 18 T cell receptor beta chains below, sequenced in a study of blood T cells in healthy people across ages. A second 7 to 11 cycle PCR used barcoded and J-beta primers. MiXCR, applied by TCRdb to the 5' RACE reads, yields one record per CDR3 protein. Among about 640,000 distinct CDR3 sequences listed, around three fifths were seen once. Sample: blood. These receptors were collected from a man between 60 and 75 years old in good health.

This clonotype was counted between two and nine times. V usage is TRBV7-2 and J usage is TRBJ2-3, with D possibly called TRBD1 or TRBD2 (5 bases each). The CDR3 loop spans 17 amino acids. Trimming removed 3 bases from V and 2 bases from J, with 18 bases in between. The germline V gene has CDR1 SGHTA and CDR2 FQGNSA. CDR3 nucleotides: TGTGCCAGCAGCTTTCGTTTGCGAGGGGCCCTCACAGATACGCAGTATTTT. Protein sequence: CASSFRLRGALTDTQYF.

The chain joins TRBV12-3 or TRBV12-4 to TRBJ2-7; 14 bases agree with TRBD2. The V gene end was trimmed by 3 bases and the J gene end by 5 bases; junction bases not matched to a gene: 6. The CDR3 consists of 16 residues. The DNA for the CDR3 is TGTGCCAGCAGTTTTGTTGGACTAGCGGGGGGACACGAGCAGTACTTC. Translated, it gives CASSFVGLAGGHEQYF.

This chain joins TRBV7-2 and TRBJ2-7; 10 nucleotides agree with TRBD1. The germline V gene encodes CDR1 SGHTA and CDR2 FQGNSA. The CDR3 spans 14 residues. V shed 10 bases and J 3 bases; nucleotides not matched to a gene: 9. Here the CDR3 reads CATCRDRGFYEQYF. The CDR3 DNA is TGTGCCACCTGTCGGGACAGGGGATTCTACGAGCAGTACTTC.

CDR3 DNA sequence: TGCAGTGCTGGGGCAGGGATTAATGAAAAACTGTTTTTT. Encoded protein: CSAGAGINEKLFF. V is TRBV20-1 and J is TRBJ1-4, with D perhaps matching TRBD1 (5 bases). The CDR3 loop spans 13 amino acids. The ends were cut back, 5 bases at V and 4 bases at J, with 11 bases in the middle. In germline, CDR1 is DFQATT, CDR2 SNEGSKA (reference sequence).

This sequence joins TRBV29-1 and TRBJ2-7, with D perhaps TRBD1 (6 bases). V gave up 7 bases and J gave up 3 bases, with 13 bases separating them. This CDR3 contains 12 residues. Germline CDR1 is SQVTM and CDR2 is ANQGSEA. CDR3 DNA: TGCAGCGCCGGGGACACTGGCTACGAGCAGTACTTC. It codes for CSAGDTGYEQYF.

In its sample, this clonotype was seen a few times. The rearrangement joins TRBV9 to TRBJ2-5; no clear D. V lost 7 bases and J 5 bases, leaving 18 bases between the germline ends. The CDR3 length is 14 residues. From germline, CDR1 is SGDLS and CDR2 YYNGEE. This CDR3 reads CASAAAPSAETQYF. DNA of the CDR3: TGTGCCAGCGCCGCAGCCCCAAGCGCGGAGACCCAGTACTTC. Full variable domain (outside the CDR3, taken from reference TRBV9 and TRBJ2-5): DSGVTQTPKHLITATGQRVTLRCSPRSGDLSVYWYQQSLDQGLQFLIQYYNGEERAKGNILERFSAQQFPDLHSELNLSSLELGDSALYFCASAAAPSAETQYFGPGTRLLVL.

The rearrangement joins TRBV20-1 to TRBJ2-5; D not certain. The germline V gene has CDR1 DFQATT and CDR2 SNEGSKA (reference sequence). The ends were cut back, 3 bases at V and 3 bases at J, with 11 bases in the middle. The CDR3 spans 13 residues. DNA for the CDR3: TGCAGTGCTAGTGGCTTTACAAAAGAGACCCAGTACTTC. Protein: CSASGFTKETQYF.

The chain links TRBV29-1 to TRBJ1-1; weak D call: TRBD1 (6 bases). The CDR3 runs to 13 residues. The germline V gene encodes CDR1 SQVTM and CDR2 ANQGSEA. V gave up 6 bases and J gave up 1 base, with 12 bases separating them. This chain's CDR3 is CSVRDIGNTEAFF. For the CDR3, the DNA is TGCAGCGTCCGGGACATTGGGAACACTGAAGCTTTCTTT.

This clonotype was seen only a few times. This chain links TRBV20-1 with TRBJ2-1; TRBD2 aligns across 11 bases. This CDR3 has 15 amino acids. Trimming at V came to 4 bases and at J to 12 bases, leaving 14 bases not matched to a gene. Germline V gives CDR1 DFQATT, CDR2 SNEGSKA (reference sequence). The CDR3 is CSATLDSGGAEGQFF. The CDR3 DNA follows: TGCAGTGCTACGTTAGATAGCGGGGGGGCCGAGGGGCAGTTCTTC.

V gene TRBV12-5 combines with J gene TRBJ1-2; 7 bases match TRBD1. The junction had 13 bases not matched to a gene; V was cut back by 4 bases and J by 5 bases. CDR1 and CDR2 from the germline V gene are LGHNT and FRNRAP. This CDR3 spans 16 amino acids. CDR3 sequence (DNA): TGTGCTAGTGGTTGGATGGGACAGTCCAGAGGATATGGCTACACCTTC. It codes for CASGWMGQSRGYGYTF.

There are a few counts of this clonotype. This chain connects TRBV25-1 to TRBJ2-1, with TRBD2 as a possible D gene (6 bases). The CDR3 has 15 amino acids. Germline V gene sequence: CDR1 MGHDK, CDR2 SYGVNS. V dropped 1 base and J dropped 6 bases, with 13 bases sitting between them. CDR3 loop: CASSEWAGRRNEQFF. CDR3 nucleotide sequence: TGTGCCAGCAGTGAATGGGCGGGGCGCCGCAATGAGCAGTTCTTC.

This clonotype appeared a few times. The chain uses TRBV5-5 and TRBJ2-1; TRBD2 matches 13 bases. The length of the CDR3 is 15 residues. Germline lookup yields CDR1 SGHKS and CDR2 YYEKEE (reference sequence). V gave up 2 bases and J gave up 13 bases; unmatched junction bases: 9. The CDR3 sequence: CASSFLTSGGAQQFF. The CDR3 nucleotides read TGTGCCAGCAGCTTCCTAACTAGCGGGGGGGCCCAACAGTTCTTC.

This clonotype is a singleton in its sample. V is TRBV7-9 and J is TRBJ1-3; 7 bases map to TRBD1. Germline V gives CDR1 SEHNR, CDR2 FQNEAQ (reference sequence). V shed 10 bases, J shed 2 bases, and the junction held 5 bases outside the gene matches. The CDR3 consists of 13 residues. The CDR3 DNA reads TGTGCCACCCGAACAGGGGCTGGAAACACCATATATTTT. This sequence encodes CATRTGAGNTIYF.

The gene calls are TRBV6-6 and TRBJ1-5, with D possibly matching TRBD1 (5 bases). Germline V gene data show CDR1 as MNHNY and CDR2 as SVGAGI (reference sequence). The CDR3 loop spans 15 amino acids. Trimming pared 0 bases from V and 2 bases from J, leaving 8 bases between. The CDR3 loop reads CASSYSRVGNQPQHF. For the CDR3, the DNA is TGTGCCAGCAGTTACTCCAGGGTAGGCAATCAGCCCCAGCATTTT.

This rearrangement joins TRBV7-6 to TRBJ2-7, with 10 positions matching TRBD1. V was pared by 1 base and J by 4 bases, with 10 bases of the junction left unmatched. Germline V gene sequence: CDR1 SGHVS, CDR2 FNYEAQ. This CDR3 has 17 residues. The CDR3 protein is CASSLGGTGDIFYEQYF. As DNA, the CDR3 is TGTGCCAGCAGCTTAGGGGGGACAGGGGATATTTTTTACGAGCAGTACTTC.

J is TRBJ2-7 and V is TRBV12-3 or TRBV12-4; maybe TRBD1 (6 bases). The CDR3 length is 12 residues. V was pared by 6 bases and J by 7 bases, with 13 bases between. The CDR3 sequence: CASSDRFGEQYF. The CDR3 coding sequence is TGTGCCAGCAGCGACAGGTTCGGGGAGCAGTACTTC.

This clonotype was found a few times. CDR3: CSAREQAKGGNQPQHF. CDR3 nucleotide sequence: TGCAGTGCCAGGGAACAGGCAAAGGGGGGCAATCAGCCCCAGCATTTT. V usage is TRBV20-1 and J usage is TRBJ1-5; D perhaps matches TRBD1 (6 bases). In germline, CDR1 is DFQATT, CDR2 SNEGSKA (reference sequence). V lost 6 bases, J lost 2 bases, and 20 bases lay in between. The CDR3 extends over 16 amino acids.

This chain connects TRBV5-1 to TRBJ1-1; 8 bases match TRBD1. J was trimmed by 1 base and V by 0 bases; bases with no gene match: 5. The CDR3 totals 16 residues. Germline V CDR1 and CDR2: SGHRS, YFSETQ. CDR3 region: CASSLAPGTGNTEAFF. CDR3 nucleotide sequence: TGCGCCAGCAGCTTGGCCCCCGGGACAGGGAACACTGAAGCTTTCTTT.